The rows below give T cell receptor beta chains drawn from one sample of a study of blood T cell repertoires in COVID-19. Assay used: immunoSEQ multiplex PCR; TCRdb lists only in-frame clones, some missing. The table has about 7,500 clones, around nine tenths seen once. Sequencing input: peripheral blood. All receptors derive from a human donor in a cohort sampled during active COVID-19. The CDR3 runs from the conserved cysteine through the conserved F or W. The order of the fields is clone size, D gene, J gene, V gene, CDR3 protein, CDR3 DNA. D genes are given only for firm matches. Size tells how often a clone was seen (once, few, many) or the class of an expanded clone, and some rows leave it out.

size: once
D: .
J: TRBJ2-1
V: TRBV19
CDR3: CASSTFGRVVSSNEQFF
DNA: TGTGCCAGTAGTACCTTTGGGCGGGTGGTATCGTCCAATGAGCAGTTCTTC

size: .
D: TRBD1
J: TRBJ2-3
V: TRBV28
CDR3: CASSTITGETDTQYF
DNA: TGTGCCAGCAGCACCATAACAGGGGAGACAGATACGCAGTATTTT

size: once
D: .
J: TRBJ2-2
V: TRBV5-4
CDR3: CASSLRGITGELFF
DNA: TGTGCCAGCAGCTTAAGAGGGATCACCGGGGAGCTGTTTTTT

size: .
D: TRBD1
J: TRBJ1-1
V: TRBV5-1
CDR3: CASSLLGQLNTEAFF
DNA: TGCGCCAGCAGCTTGTTGGGACAGCTTAACACTGAAGCTTTCTTT

size: .
D: .
J: TRBJ1-6
V: TRBV28
CDR3: CASSLTLANSPLHF
DNA: TGTGCCAGCAGTCTGACCTTAGCTAATTCACCCCTCCACTTT

size: .
D: .
J: TRBJ2-1
V: TRBV27
CDR3: CASSLPGGNNEQFF
DNA: TGTGCCAGCAGTTTGCCAGGAGGGAACAATGAGCAGTTCTTC

size: few
D: .
J: TRBJ2-7
V: TRBV2
CDR3: CASSEFFTTSYEQYF
DNA: TGTGCCAGCAGTGAATTTTTCACTACCTCCTACGAGCAGTACTTC

size: once
D: .
J: TRBJ1-5
V: TRBV10-1
CDR3: CASSEGPHSNQPQHF
DNA: TGCGCCAGCAGTGAGGGCCCACATAGCAATCAGCCCCAGCATTTT

size: .
D: TRBD2
J: TRBJ2-7
V: TRBV9
CDR3: CASSGRGDEQYF
DNA: TGTGCCAGCAGCGGACGGGGGGACGAGCAGTACTTC

size: few
D: .
J: TRBJ1-1
V: TRBV4-1
CDR3: CASSQDWRLAF
DNA: TGCGCCAGCAGCCAAGACTGGCGACTAGCGTTT

size: .
D: TRBD1
J: TRBJ2-1
V: TRBV2
CDR3: CASYGTGGRNEQFF
DNA: TGTGCCAGCTATGGGACAGGGGGGAGGAATGAGCAGTTCTTC